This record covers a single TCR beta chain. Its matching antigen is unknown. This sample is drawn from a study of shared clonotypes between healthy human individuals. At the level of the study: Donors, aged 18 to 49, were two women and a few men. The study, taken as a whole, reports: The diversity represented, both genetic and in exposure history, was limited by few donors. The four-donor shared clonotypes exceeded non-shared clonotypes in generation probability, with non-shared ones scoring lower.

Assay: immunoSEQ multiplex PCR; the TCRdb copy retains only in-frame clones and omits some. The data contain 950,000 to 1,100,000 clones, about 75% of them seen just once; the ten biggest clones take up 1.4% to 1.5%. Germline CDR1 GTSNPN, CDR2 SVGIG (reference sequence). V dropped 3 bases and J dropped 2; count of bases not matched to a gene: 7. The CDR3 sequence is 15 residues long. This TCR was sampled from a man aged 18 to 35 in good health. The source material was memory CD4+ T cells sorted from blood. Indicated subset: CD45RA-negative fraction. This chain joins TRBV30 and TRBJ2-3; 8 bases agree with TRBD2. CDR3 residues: CAWRISGETTDTQYF. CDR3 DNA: TGTGCCTGGAGAATTAGCGGGGAAACCACAGATACGCAGTATTTT.